Listed here are 21 T cell receptor beta chains from one sample, sequenced in a study of early T cells in non-severe SARS-CoV-2 infection. TCRdb re-derived calls from the 5' RACE reads in MiXCR, one entry per CDR3 protein. Of tens of thousands of distinct CDR3 sequences listed, under 15% are singletons. The sequencing input was whole blood. These receptors were collected from an adult who was a healthcare worker with PCR-confirmed SARS-CoV-2 infection or an uninfected control (not recorded which).

The V gene is TRBV29-1, the J gene TRBJ2-1, with 8 bases aligning to TRBD1. Trimming at V came to 8 bases and at J to 10 bases, leaving 7 bases not matched to a gene. CDR1 is SQVTM and CDR2 is ANQGSEA in the germline V gene. The CDR3 loop spans 11 amino acids. The CDR3 DNA reads as TGCAGCTCGGACAGGGCAGGAGAGCAGTTCTTC. This codes for CSSDRAGEQFF.

This clonotype was seen repeatedly, ten times or more. The chain has TRBV7-6 and TRBJ2-1; no reliable D call. Germline CDR1 and CDR2: SGHVS and FNYEAQ. The CDR3 length is 18 residues. Trimming took 4 bases from V and 1 from J, leaving 20 bases between them. CDR3 bases: TGTGCCAGCAGCTCCTTTACGGGCAGCATCGAATCCTACAATGAGCAGTTCTTC. Amino acid sequence: CASSSFTGSIESYNEQFF. Drawing the rest from reference TRBV7-6 and TRBJ2-1, the complete variable domain is GAGVSQSPRYKVTKRGQDVALRCDPISGHVSLYWYRQALGQGPEFLTYFNYEAQQDKSGLPNDRFSAERPEGSISTLTIQRTEQRDSAMYRCASSSFTGSIESYNEQFFGPGTRLTVL.

On this clonotype: A single base separates this from a much larger clone, so it may be a read error. J is TRBJ1-1 and V is TRBV14, with TRBD1 matching over 8 bases. Trimming at V came to 4 bases and at J to 3 bases, leaving 4 bases not matched to a gene. The germline gives CDR1 SGHDN, CDR2 FVKESK. This CDR3 has 14 amino acids. The CDR3 loop reads CASSPDREYTEAFF. DNA of the CDR3: TGTGCCAGCAGCCCGGACAGGGAATACACTGAAGCTTTCTTT.

V usage is TRBV7-2 and J usage is TRBJ2-7, with a possible D match to TRBD1 (6 bases). V gave up 0 bases and J gave up 3 bases, with 6 bases separating them. The CDR3 totals 13 residues. In germline, CDR1 is SGHTA, CDR2 FQGNSA. CDR3 region: CASSLAGGYEQYF. The DNA of the CDR3 is TGTGCCAGCAGCTTAGCAGGGGGCTACGAGCAGTACTTC.

This clonotype was seen more than once but under ten times. The J gene is TRBJ2-7, the V gene TRBV11-3; TRBD2 matches 11 bases. The CDR3 covers 15 residues. Germline CDR1 reads SGHNT; CDR2 reads YENEEA. The trim removed 1 base at V and 3 bases at J, leaving 2 bases unmatched. DNA for the CDR3: TGTGCCAGCAGCTTAGGACTAGCGGGATTCTACGAGCAGTACTTC. Protein: CASSLGLAGFYEQYF.

This clonotype turned up a few times. The V gene is TRBV6-5, the J gene TRBJ2-7; D ambiguous. The CDR3 is 12 residues long. Deletions cut 6 bases from V and 3 bases from J, with 9 bases between. Germline CDR1 and CDR2: MNHEY and SVGAGI. The DNA for the CDR3 is TGTGCCAGCAGGCAAGGGTACTACGAGCAGTACTTC. Translating it yields CASRQGYYEQYF.

This clonotype was picked up many times. The chain is built from TRBV5-5 and TRBJ2-2, with 7 bases matching TRBD1. With 2 bases clipped from V and 4 bases from J, the junction kept 14 bases outside the gene matches. Per the germline V gene, CDR1 is SGHKS and CDR2 is YYEKEE (reference sequence). The CDR3 is 18 amino acids. The CDR3 here is CASSFFPFTGTATGELFF. CDR3 DNA: TGTGCCAGCAGCTTTTTCCCCTTTACCGGGACAGCCACCGGGGAGCTGTTTTTT.

This clonotype has just a few counts. A clone one base away is much larger, so this may be a read error. The J gene is TRBJ2-2, the V gene TRBV29-1, with D perhaps TRBD1 or TRBD2 (5 bases each). Germline loops: CDR1 SQVTM, CDR2 ANQGSEA. V lost 6 bases and J lost 2, with 13 bases in between. The CDR3 runs 14 residues. The CDR3: CSVPGTTNTGELFF. As DNA, the CDR3 is TGCAGCGTCCCCGGGACGACCAACACCGGGGAGCTGTTTTTT.

This clonotype was seen a handful of times. The chain couples TRBV2 to TRBJ1-5, with TRBD1 as a possible D gene (6 bases). The CDR3 consists of 13 residues. Germline loops: CDR1 SNHLY, CDR2 FYNNEI. Trimming took off 6 bases at V and 3 bases at J, with 9 bases between the two ends. The chain's CDR3 is CASRTGPNQPQHF. CDR3 bases: TGTGCCAGCAGAACAGGGCCCAATCAGCCCCAGCATTTT.

Points on this clonotype: A much larger clone is a single base away; this may be a read error. The CDR3, as DNA: TGTGCCAGCAGCCGAGTTTCGACTAGTCGCCCCTACGAGCAGTACTTC. This sequence encodes CASSRVSTSRPYEQYF. The chain employs TRBV3-1 and TRBJ2-7; D is possibly TRBD2 (6 bases). The CDR3 is made up of 16 amino acids. Germline values: CDR1 LGHDT, CDR2 YNNKEL (reference sequence). Deletions cut 4 bases from V and 2 bases from J, with 18 bases between.

This clonotype was recorded many times. The chain employs TRBV6-5 and TRBJ2-7, with 8 positions matching TRBD1. CDR3 length: 16 amino acids. The trim removed 2 bases at V and 2 bases at J, leaving 8 bases unmatched. The germline V gene encodes CDR1 MNHEY and CDR2 SVGAGI. DNA of the CDR3: TGTGCCAGCAGTTACCCTTCAGGGGGCCCAACCTACGAGCAGTACTTC. Residues: CASSYPSGGPTYEQYF.

This clonotype was counted between two and nine times. The V and J genes are TRBV20-1 and TRBJ2-3, with D perhaps matching TRBD2 (6 bases). This CDR3 has 16 amino acids. Looked up from germline, CDR1 is DFQATT and CDR2 is SNEGSKA (reference sequence). V was trimmed by 3 bases and J by 0 bases, leaving 16 bases between them. The CDR3 coding sequence is TGCAGTGCTAGTTGGGGGGAGTTAACTAGCACAGATACGCAGTATTTT. It yields the protein CSASWGELTSTDTQYF.

The rearrangement joins TRBV2 to TRBJ1-1; weak D call: TRBD1 (6 bases). CDR3 length: 12 amino acids. Per the germline V gene, CDR1 is SNHLY and CDR2 is FYNNEI. Trimming cost V 8 bases and J 3 bases, with 10 bases left between them. The CDR3 protein is CASGRGHTEAFF. The CDR3 coding sequence is TGTGCCAGCGGTCGGGGGCACACTGAAGCTTTCTTT.

The chain uses TRBV3-1 and TRBJ1-2, with D unresolved. CDR1 is LGHDT, CDR2 YNNKEL, per germline (reference sequence). V was shortened by 0 bases and J by 1 base, with 12 bases between the two germline ends. The CDR3 totals 16 residues. Here the CDR3 reads CASSQDLLASNYGYTF. CDR3 coding DNA: TGTGCCAGCAGCCAAGATCTTTTGGCCAGTAACTATGGCTACACCTTC.

This clonotype was seen repeatedly, ten times or more. The J gene is TRBJ2-1, the V gene TRBV5-4; weak D call: TRBD1 (5 bases). The CDR3 consists of 14 residues. Per germline, CDR1 SGHNT and CDR2 YYREEE (reference sequence). V was clipped by 3 bases and J by 5 bases, with 12 bases between them. CDR3 in DNA: TGTGCCAGCAGCTCGCAGGGAACCAACAATGAGCAGTTCTTC. Translated, it gives CASSSQGTNNEQFF.

Ten or more counts support this clonotype. This chain's CDR3 is CASSFTRSEQYF. The CDR3 nucleotides read TGCGCCAGCAGCTTTACACGTTCCGAGCAGTACTTC. This chain connects TRBV5-1 to TRBJ2-7, with D unresolved. The CDR3 loop spans 12 amino acids. The germline gives CDR1 SGHRS, CDR2 YFSETQ. V was trimmed by 2 bases and J by 6 bases, leaving 9 bases between them.

CDR3 region: CASSPADYEQYF. DNA for the CDR3: TGTGCCAGCAGTCCGGCTGACTACGAGCAGTACTTC. V and J are TRBV14 and TRBJ2-7; D remains unclear. Germline V gene lookup returns CDR1 SGHDN and CDR2 FVKESK. V lost 6 bases, J lost 3 bases, and 9 bases lay in between. The CDR3 runs 12 residues.

Sample share makes this clonotype large. The rearrangement joins TRBV30 to TRBJ2-7, with 10 positions matching TRBD1. Per germline, CDR1 GTSNPN and CDR2 SVGIG (reference sequence). Trimming cost V 3 bases and J 6 bases; bases outside gene matches: 8. This CDR3 is built from 14 residues. CDR3 amino acids: CAWSPGTGVREQYF. Here the CDR3 DNA reads TGTGCCTGGAGCCCCGGGACAGGGGTGCGCGAGCAGTACTTC.

This clonotype has at least ten counts. In DNA, the CDR3 is TGTGCCAGCACCGGACTTGGGACTAGCACAGATACGCAGTATTTT. This gives the protein CASTGLGTSTDTQYF. The V call is TRBV2, the J call TRBJ2-3, with TRBD2 as a possible D gene (6 bases). CDR1 and CDR2 from the germline V gene are SNHLY and FYNNEI. The germline V and J ends were trimmed by 7 bases and 0 bases, with 14 bases remaining between them. The CDR3 is 15 amino acids.

The table lists this clonotype with a few counts. The genes are TRBV5-4 and TRBJ2-3; TRBD1 matches 10 bases. The CDR3 runs to 16 residues. Per the germline V gene, CDR1 is SGHNT and CDR2 is YYREEE (reference sequence). V was clipped by 0 bases and J by 3 bases; unmatched bases: 4. DNA of the CDR3: TGTGCCAGCAGCTTGGCGGACAGGGGGGGAACAGATACGCAGTATTTT. It encodes CASSLADRGGTDTQYF. Full variable domain (outside the CDR3, taken from reference TRBV5-4 and TRBJ2-3): ETGVTQSPTHLIKTRGQQVTLRCSSQSGHNTVSWYQQALGQGPQFIFQYYREEENGRGNFPPRFSGLQFPNYSSELNVNALELDDSALYLCASSLADRGGTDTQYFGPGTRLTVL.

This clonotype is classed as medium-sized. The rearrangement joins TRBV6-2 or TRBV6-3 to TRBJ2-3; D call uncertain. Trimming removed 2 bases at V and 6 bases at J, with 6 bases between. CDR3 length equals 12 residues. The germline CDR1 and CDR2 sequences are MNHEY and SVGEGT. The DNA of the CDR3 is TGTGCCAGCAGTTACGGGGTTGATACGCAGTATTTT. Translated, it gives CASSYGVDTQYF.